These 25 T cell receptor beta chains were sequenced from one sample in a study of T cell repertoires in ileal Crohn's disease. Libraries were prepared by immunoSEQ multiplex PCR; TCRdb keeps only in-frame clonotypes and omits some of them. The profile shows approximately 15,000 clones, around three quarters of them singletons. The sample consisted of ileal tissue. Every receptor here comes from an adult with Crohn's disease.

V gene TRBV11-2 combines with J gene TRBJ1-1, with D possibly being TRBD1 (5 bases). CDR1 SGHAT and CDR2 FQNNGV come from the germline V gene. The CDR3 sequence is 14 residues long. Trimming removed 8 bases from V and 0 bases from J, with 13 bases in between. In nucleotides, the CDR3 is TGTGCCAGCGTTCTGACAGACCTGAACACTGAAGCTTTCTTT. It codes for CASVLTDLNTEAFF.

The gene calls are TRBV19 and TRBJ1-1; no firm D call. This CDR3 is built from 16 residues. The V gene lost 2 bases and the J gene lost 3 bases, with 16 bases spanning the gap. Per the germline V gene, CDR1 is LNHDA and CDR2 is SQIVND (reference sequence). CDR3 in amino acids: CASSIMFKRPYTEAFF. The CDR3, as DNA: TGTGCCAGTAGTATAATGTTCAAGCGTCCTTACACTGAAGCTTTCTTT.

The chain has TRBV5-1 and TRBJ2-6; 8 bases fit TRBD1. This CDR3 region has 15 residues. Germline V lookup: CDR1 SGHRS, CDR2 YFSETQ. Losses at the gene ends were 4 bases for V and 2 bases for J; bases not matched to a gene: 2. DNA of the CDR3: TGCGCCAGCAGCGTACAGGGGGCTGGGGCCAACGTCCTGACTTTC. It is translated as CASSVQGAGANVLTF.

J is TRBJ1-1 and V is TRBV27; tentative D call: TRBD1 (5 bases). Germline V gene lookup returns CDR1 MNHEY and CDR2 SMNVEV (reference sequence). CDR3 size: 16 residues. The V end was cut by 5 bases, the J end by 0 bases, with 16 bases between. In DNA, the CDR3 is TGTGCCAGCAGTCCCCTAAAGACAGCAATGAACACTGAAGCTTTCTTT. This codes for CASSPLKTAMNTEAFF.

The gene calls are TRBV9 and TRBJ2-1; 12 bases line up with TRBD2. The CDR3 consists of 16 residues. CDR1 SGDLS and CDR2 YYNGEE come from the germline V gene. V lost 3 bases, J lost 4 bases, and 5 bases stayed unmatched. CDR3 nucleotides: TGTGCCAGCAGCGCCGAGACTAGCGGGGGTTACAATGAGCAGTTCTTC. This gives the protein CASSAETSGGYNEQFF.

This chain uses TRBV2 with TRBJ1-5; the D is unclear. Germline V gives CDR1 SNHLY, CDR2 FYNNEI. This CDR3 is built from 15 residues. Trimming stripped 6 bases from V and 0 bases from J, with 12 bases between. The CDR3 loop is CASSTTGLSNQPQHF. CDR3 nucleotide sequence: TGTGCCAGCAGCACGACGGGTCTTAGCAATCAGCCCCAGCATTTT.

CDR3: CASSSRLAGKVGELFF. The CDR3 DNA follows: TGTGCCAGCAGCTCCAGACTAGCGGGGAAGGTCGGGGAGCTGTTTTTT. V and J are TRBV9 and TRBJ2-2, with 11 bases matching TRBD2. V shed 4 bases and J 7 bases; nucleotides not matched to a gene: 9. Germline V CDR1 and CDR2: SGDLS, YYNGEE. The CDR3 contains 16 residues.

This clone appeared a few times. V is TRBV6-5 and J is TRBJ1-1; tentative D call: TRBD1 (6 bases). Trimming left V 5 bases short and J 4 bases short, with 14 bases between. Germline V gene sequence: CDR1 MNHEY, CDR2 SVGAGI. This CDR3 is built from 14 residues. CDR3 sequence: CASSPGGGPTEAFF. CDR3 nucleotides: TGTGCCAGCAGTCCCGGGGGGGGCCCCACTGAAGCTTTCTTT.

This clone was detected a few times. The J gene is TRBJ2-1, the V gene TRBV6-5; TRBD1 aligns across 7 bases. The CDR3 extends over 15 amino acids. Trimming cost V 5 bases and J 6 bases; bases outside gene matches: 10. The V gene's germline CDR1 is MNHEY and CDR2 SVGAGI. The CDR3: CASSDYHRDSNEQFF. The CDR3 DNA reads as TGTGCCAGCAGTGACTACCACCGGGACAGCAATGAGCAGTTCTTC.

The chain combines TRBV30 with TRBJ1-4, with 7 bases fitting TRBD1. The germline CDR1 and CDR2 sequences are GTSNPN and SVGIG (reference sequence). Trimming cost V 3 bases and J 8 bases; bases outside gene matches: 6. The CDR3 length is 13 residues. CDR3 sequence (DNA): TGTGCCTGGAGAGGGACAGCTTGGGAAAAACTGTTTTTT. The encoded protein is CAWRGTAWEKLFF.

This clone appeared once. V is TRBV5-1 and J is TRBJ1-2; 11 bases agree with TRBD1. V lost 5 bases and J lost 2; bases outside the gene matches: 5. Germline V gives CDR1 SGHRS, CDR2 YFSETQ. CDR3 length: 15 residues. DNA for the CDR3: TGCGCCAGCAGTGACCGGGACAGGGGGAACTATGGCTACACCTTC. This sequence encodes CASSDRDRGNYGYTF.

This chain joins TRBV9 and TRBJ2-2; tentative D call: TRBD2 (5 bases). The CDR3 contains 14 residues. Between the trimmed V and J ends, which lost 6 bases and 10 bases, there was a span of 19 bases. The germline gives CDR1 SGDLS, CDR2 YYNGEE. The CDR3 sequence: CASTLSDVSEELFF. CDR3 nucleotide sequence: TGTGCCAGCACCCTCTCCGACGTTAGCGAGGAGCTGTTTTTT.

V gene TRBV7-8 combines with J gene TRBJ1-2; the D is unclear. Trimming took off 5 bases at V and 8 bases at J, with 12 bases between the two ends. Per the germline V gene, CDR1 is SGHVS and CDR2 is FQNEAQ. This CDR3 has 12 amino acids. The CDR3 region is CASSRTAEGYTF. As DNA, the CDR3 is TGTGCCAGCAGCCGAACGGCGGAAGGCTACACCTTC.

V is TRBV27 and J is TRBJ1-5; D is undetermined. Germline V gene lookup returns CDR1 MNHEY and CDR2 SMNVEV (reference sequence). V lost 4 bases to trimming and J lost 5 bases, with 6 bases between them. This CDR3 has 12 amino acids. The CDR3 sequence: CASSYYDQPQHF. The CDR3 DNA reads TGTGCCAGCAGTTACTACGATCAGCCCCAGCATTTT.

The chain joins TRBV7-2 to TRBJ2-2; D is possibly TRBD2 (5 bases). CDR1 and CDR2 (germline): SGHTA, FQGNSA. Trimming stripped 1 base from V and 1 base from J, with 7 bases between. The CDR3 runs 15 residues. The CDR3: CASSLGLLNTGELFF. The CDR3, as DNA: TGTGCCAGCAGCTTAGGACTATTGAACACCGGGGAGCTGTTTTTT.

The gene calls are TRBV29-1 and TRBJ2-2; 7 bases are a match to TRBD1. Germline CDR1 SQVTM, CDR2 ANQGSEA. V was clipped by 3 bases and J by 4 bases; unmatched bases: 5. The CDR3 sequence is 14 residues long. The CDR3 DNA sequence: TGCAGCGTTGAGCCCAGGGGGAGCACCGGGGAGCTGTTTTTT. The encoded protein is CSVEPRGSTGELFF.

V is TRBV6-5 and J is TRBJ1-3, with a possible D match to TRBD1 (5 bases). The germline CDR1 and CDR2 sequences are MNHEY and SVGAGI. Trimming shortened V by 0 bases and J by 4 bases, and 10 bases separated the two germline ends. This CDR3 is 15 amino acids long. The DNA for the CDR3 is TGTGCCAGCAGTTACTCGGAGGGACCAGGAAACACCATATATTTT. Its protein product is CASSYSEGPGNTIYF.

The J gene is TRBJ2-1, the V gene TRBV27, with D unresolved. This CDR3 contains 17 residues. Between the trimmed V and J ends, which lost 5 bases and 5 bases, there was a span of 22 bases. The germline CDR1 and CDR2 sequences are MNHEY and SMNVEV (reference sequence). The CDR3 DNA reads as TGTGCCAGCAGTCCGCCCCCCTTAGCCGCCCTCAACAATGAGCAGTTCTTC. Translation: CASSPPPLAALNNEQFF.

The chain is built from TRBV4-1 and TRBJ2-1; perhaps TRBD1 as D (6 bases). The CDR3 contains 16 residues. Trimming stripped 4 bases from V and 0 bases from J, with 13 bases between. CDR1 and CDR2 (germline): MGHRA, YSYEKL. The CDR3 nucleotides read TGCGCCAGCAGCCGCTACCGGGACACCTCCTACAATGAGCAGTTCTTC. Residues: CASSRYRDTSYNEQFF.

The chain is built from TRBV5-1 and TRBJ2-3; possible D gene TRBD2, 5 bases. The V end was cut by 0 bases, the J end by 7 bases, with 9 bases between. Germline V lookup: CDR1 SGHRS, CDR2 YFSETQ. The CDR3 has 13 amino acids. The CDR3 spells CASSLVGDYTQYF. CDR3 nucleotide sequence: TGCGCCAGCAGCTTGGTGGGAGACTATACGCAGTATTTT.

This sequence joins TRBV19 and TRBJ2-1, with TRBD1 identical over 10 bases. Trimming at V came to 6 bases and at J to 6 bases, leaving 8 bases not matched to a gene. The CDR3 is made up of 15 amino acids. The germline V gene has CDR1 LNHDA and CDR2 SQIVND (reference sequence). This chain's CDR3 is CASSPRRDRGNEQFF. The CDR3, as DNA: TGTGCCAGTAGCCCACGGAGGGACAGGGGCAATGAGCAGTTCTTC.

The rearrangement uses TRBV7-2 and TRBJ2-3; 8 nucleotides align to TRBD2. The CDR3 is 16 residues long. Germline trimming cut 4 bases from V and 1 base from J; bases unmatched to any gene: 7. Germline V CDR1 and CDR2: SGHTA, FQGNSA. The CDR3 sequence: CASSWGAGVGTDTQYF. CDR3 nucleotide sequence: TGTGCCAGCAGCTGGGGAGCGGGAGTGGGCACAGATACGCAGTATTTT.

The CDR3 nucleotides are TGTGCCAGCAGTTACCCACCAGGCACAAGCAATCAGCCCCAGCATTTT. Residues: CASSYPPGTSNQPQHF. The chain links TRBV6-6 to TRBJ1-5; D remains ambiguous. The CDR3 sequence is 16 residues long. Trimming stripped 2 bases from V and 1 base from J, with 12 bases between. Germline CDR1 and CDR2: MNHNY and SVGAGI (reference sequence).

This clone was picked up a small number of times. The genes are TRBV5-4 and TRBJ2-5, with 12 bases that match TRBD2. Germline V gives CDR1 SGHNT, CDR2 YYREEE (reference sequence). The CDR3 totals 15 residues. The ends lost 6 bases at V and 1 base at J; junction bases unmatched: 4. CDR3 sequence: CASNLAGGFQETQYF. DNA of the CDR3: TGTGCCAGCAACCTAGCGGGGGGGTTCCAAGAGACCCAGTACTTC.

The rearrangement uses TRBV14 and TRBJ1-2; D uncertain. Trimming removed 1 base from V and 6 bases from J, with 12 bases in between. This CDR3 spans 14 amino acids. The V gene's germline CDR1 is SGHDN and CDR2 FVKESK. The CDR3 protein is CASSQGGGLDGYTF. CDR3 coding DNA: TGTGCCAGCAGCCAAGGAGGAGGGCTGGATGGCTACACCTTC.